This T cell receptor beta chain comes out of a study of blood T cell repertoires in COVID-19. Study-level background: The study drew acute and convalescent COVID-19 samples from the United States, Italy and Spain.

The length of the CDR3 is 14 residues. Trimming at V came to 4 bases and at J to 5 bases, leaving 6 bases not matched to a gene. Germline lookup yields CDR1 LNHNV and CDR2 YYDKDF (reference sequence). Using immunoSEQ multiplex PCR, the repertoire was profiled, and TCRdb retains in-frame clones only, with some absent. The sample shows about 150,000 clones, 65% to 85% of them seen only once. The source is a man between 70 and 80 years old who had been exposed to COVID-19. This sequence joins TRBV15 and TRBJ2-5; 8 bases match TRBD1. The sequenced material came from PBMCs or T cells enriched from blood (not recorded which). The DNA for the CDR3 is TGTGCCACCAGCACAGGGGGCGCGGGGGAGACCCAGTACTTC. Translating it yields CATSTGGAGETQYF.